These 21 T cell receptor beta chains originate from one sample sequenced in a study of post-analysis software for immune sequencing data. Study-wide results and limits: In patients, roughly 5 TRBV segments were more frequent than in controls, with TRBV5-6, TRBV5-1 and TRBV20-1 among them.

Their cognate antigens are unknown. TCR beta libraries were prepared from cDNA with unique molecular identifiers. TCRdb used MiXCR to reprocess the PCR reads, holding one entry per CDR3 protein. The profile shows 700,000 to 800,000 distinct CDR3 sequences, just under 30% of them singletons. Sequenced: blood. The receptors come from a girl aged 10-17 years with multiple sclerosis.

On this clonotype itself: A read error may be the cause here, since a much bigger clone is one base away. CDR3 amino acids: CASSRQGRYNEQYF. In DNA form, the CDR3 reads TGTGCCAGCAGTCGACAGGGGAGGTACAATGAGCAGTACTTC. V and J are TRBV6-2 or TRBV6-3 and TRBJ2-1; 8 bases line up with TRBD1. The J call may be mistaken, given a closer DNA end match to TRBJ2-7. Germline CDR1 and CDR2: MNHEY and SVGEGT. The CDR3 consists of 14 residues.

The V gene is TRBV20-1, the J gene TRBJ2-1; D is unresolved. The CDR3 spans 11 residues. Deletions cut 6 bases from V and 6 bases from J, with 9 bases between. The germline CDR1 and CDR2 sequences are DFQATT and SNEGSKA (reference sequence). The DNA of the CDR3 is TGCAGTGCGACTCGGACCAATGAGCAGTTCTTC. It translates to CSATRTNEQFF.

The chain is built from TRBV7-8 and TRBJ2-7; TRBD2 aligns across 9 bases. The CDR3 has 15 amino acids. Unmatched junction bases numbered 3, after V lost 0 bases and J lost 3 bases. Per the germline V gene, CDR1 is SGHVS and CDR2 is FQNEAQ. This CDR3 is CASSLAQRGDYEQYF. The CDR3 DNA is TGTGCCAGCAGCTTAGCGCAGCGGGGGGACTACGAGCAGTACTTC. Drawing the rest from reference TRBV7-8 and TRBJ2-7, the complete variable domain is GAGVSQSPRYKVAKRGQDVALRCDPISGHVSLFWYQQALGQGPEFLTYFQNEAQLDKSGLPSDRFFAERPEGSVSTLKIQRTQQEDSAVYLCASSLAQRGDYEQYFGPGTRLTVT.

This clonotype was counted many times. V and J are TRBV7-9 and TRBJ2-1; D might be TRBD2 (5 bases). The CDR3 has 11 residues. Germline V CDR1 and CDR2: SEHNR, FQNEAQ (reference sequence). The ends were cut back, 7 bases at V and 12 bases at J, with 13 bases in the middle. CDR3 residues: CASTIGLGQFF. CDR3 nucleotide sequence: TGTGCCAGCACGATCGGACTGGGGCAGTTCTTC.

This chain connects TRBV9 to TRBJ2-3; the match to TRBD2 covers 10 bases. With 0 bases clipped from V and 3 bases from J, the junction kept 1 base outside the gene matches. Germline V gene lookup returns CDR1 SGDLS and CDR2 YYNGEE. The CDR3 totals 15 residues. DNA of the CDR3: TGTGCCAGCAGCGTAGCTAGCGGGAGAACAGATACGCAGTATTTT. This gives the protein CASSVASGRTDTQYF.

The rearrangement joins TRBV24-1 to TRBJ2-1; 9 bases line up with TRBD2. This CDR3 is 16 amino acids long. J lost 2 bases, V lost 3 bases, and 4 bases had no gene match. Per the germline V gene, CDR1 is KGHDR and CDR2 is SFDVKD. CDR3 protein: CATSDPSGTPYNEQFF. The CDR3 DNA reads TGTGCCACCAGTGATCCTAGCGGGACCCCCTACAATGAGCAGTTCTTC.

This clonotype showed up just once. The chain combines TRBV4-1 with TRBJ2-7; D ambiguous. Germline values: CDR1 MGHRA, CDR2 YSYEKL. V was shortened by 0 bases and J by 6 bases, with 9 bases between the two germline ends. The CDR3 loop spans 13 amino acids. CDR3 region: CASSQEGFSEQYF. The CDR3 bases are TGCGCCAGCAGCCAAGAAGGTTTCTCCGAGCAGTACTTC.

The chain couples TRBV6-6 to TRBJ1-2; TRBD1 is a possible D gene (6 bases). This CDR3 is 15 amino acids long. The V end was cut by 5 bases, the J end by 2 bases, with 15 bases between. Germline V CDR1 and CDR2: MNHNY, SVGAGI (reference sequence). Here the CDR3 DNA reads TGTGCCAGCAGTCCCAAGGACAGATTAAACTATGGCTACACCTTC. Protein product: CASSPKDRLNYGYTF.

About this clonotype itself: A read error may produce the germline difference seen at one junction end. The rearrangement links TRBV20-1 to TRBJ2-1, with D possibly TRBD1 on 6 matching bases. There are 16 residues in the CDR3. CDR1 is DFQATT and CDR2 is SNEGSKA in the germline V gene (reference sequence). The CDR3 reads CSSRGPGASSYNGQFF. In nucleotides, the CDR3 is TGCAGTTCCCGCGGTCCAGGGGCCAGCTCCTACAATGGGCAGTTCTTC.

V gene TRBV2 combines with J gene TRBJ1-4; 10 nucleotides align to TRBD1. The J segment lost 4 bases and the V segment lost 6 bases, leaving 5 bases of the junction unmatched. Per germline, CDR1 SNHLY and CDR2 FYNNEI. This CDR3 has 15 residues. CDR3 coding DNA: TGTGCCAGCAGCCACGACAGGGGGCTTAATGAAAAACTGTTTTTT. Protein sequence: CASSHDRGLNEKLFF.

This clonotype was seen more than once but under ten times. The V and J genes are TRBV6-5 and TRBJ2-2, with 9 bases lining up with TRBD1. V lost 4 bases to trimming and J lost 4 bases; unmatched junction nucleotides: 1. The CDR3 is 14 residues long. Germline lookup yields CDR1 MNHEY and CDR2 SVGAGI. The CDR3 nucleotides read TGTGCCAGCAGTTTGGACAGGGGCACCGGGGAGCTGTTTTTT. Protein product: CASSLDRGTGELFF.

CDR3 loop: CASSCPQPNTEAFF. CDR3 nucleotide sequence: TGTGCCAGCAGTTGTCCGCAGCCGAACACTGAAGCTTTCTTT. This sequence joins TRBV12-3 or TRBV12-4 and TRBJ1-1; D gene ambiguous. Deletions cut 4 bases from V and 1 base from J, with 10 bases between. This CDR3 comprises 14 residues.

This clonotype appeared a few times. The V and J genes are TRBV10-3 and TRBJ2-3; 12 bases match TRBD2. CDR1 is ENHRY and CDR2 is SYGVKD in the germline V gene. With 6 bases clipped from V and 2 bases from J, the junction kept 6 bases outside the gene matches. The CDR3 sequence is 16 residues long. The CDR3 protein is CAISQTSGSPTDTQYF. CDR3 DNA: TGTGCCATCAGCCAGACTAGCGGGAGTCCCACAGATACGCAGTATTTT.

The CDR3 here is CSARDPGQGHEQYF. The CDR3 region has the DNA TGCAGTGCTAGAGATCCGGGACAGGGCCACGAGCAGTACTTC. The V and J genes are TRBV20-1 and TRBJ2-5; 9 bases align to TRBD1. The J call is doubtful: the DNA matches TRBJ2-7 better. The CDR3 covers 14 residues. Germline assignment: CDR1 DFQATT and CDR2 SNEGSKA (reference sequence).

In this sample, this clonotype turned up a few times. The CDR3 reads CSACGDTDTQYF. The CDR3, as DNA: TGCAGCGCCTGTGGGGACACAGATACGCAGTATTTT. The chain is built from TRBV29-1 and TRBJ2-3; D remains ambiguous. CDR3 length: 12 amino acids. Per the germline V gene, CDR1 is SQVTM and CDR2 is ANQGSEA. V lost 7 bases, J lost 2 bases, and 10 bases lay in between.

The sample holds many counts of this clonotype. The chain combines TRBV4-2 with TRBJ2-5, with D perhaps assigned TRBD1 or TRBD2 (5 bases each). This CDR3 has 11 amino acids. Germline assignment: CDR1 LGHNA and CDR2 YNFKEQ. V was cut by 7 bases and J by 5 bases, with 8 bases left in between. The CDR3 region has the DNA TGTGCCAGCACCGAGGGGGAGACCCAGTACTTC. Its protein is CASTEGETQYF.

The CDR3 DNA follows: TGCGCCAGCAGCTTGACACCGGAGCGACCCGATACGCAGTATTTT. Translating it yields CASSLTPERPDTQYF. The rearrangement links TRBV5-1 to TRBJ2-3; D ambiguous. The CDR3 has 15 residues. V was pared by 1 base and J by 6 bases, with 15 bases between. CDR1 is SGHRS and CDR2 is YFSETQ in the germline V gene.

This clonotype was picked up one time. A read error may be the cause here, since a much bigger clone is one base away. The V call is TRBV12-3 or TRBV12-4, the J call TRBJ2-7; D possibly corresponds to TRBD2 (6 bases). The J call may be faulty, since TRBJ2-5 better matches the DNA end. CDR3 size: 15 residues. The CDR3 protein is CASSSPAEGRETQYF. The DNA of the CDR3 is TGTGCCAGCAGTTCCCCCGCGGAGGGAAGAGAGACCCAGTACTTC.

J is TRBJ2-5 and V is TRBV4-3; D unresolved. CDR3 size: 16 residues. Trimming cost V 1 base and J 4 bases, with 16 bases left between them. Germline V CDR1 and CDR2: LGHNA, YSLEER. The CDR3 sequence: CASSQVYPRSRETQYF. CDR3 sequence (DNA): TGCGCCAGCAGCCAAGTATACCCAAGGAGCCGAGAGACCCAGTACTTC.

The rearrangement joins TRBV7-8 to TRBJ2-3; D ambiguous. The V gene's germline CDR1 is SGHVS and CDR2 FQNEAQ. This CDR3 comprises 18 residues. The V gene lost 5 bases and the J gene lost 6 bases, with 27 bases spanning the gap. The CDR3 loop reads CASSPPYPGRLRNDTQYF. The CDR3 DNA follows: TGTGCCAGCAGCCCACCTTACCCTGGACGGCTCAGAAATGATACGCAGTATTTT.

The rearrangement links TRBV7-9 to TRBJ1-2, with D perhaps matching TRBD1 (5 bases). Trimming left V 1 base short and J 4 bases short, with 13 bases between. The CDR3 is made up of 15 amino acids. CDR1 SEHNR and CDR2 FQNEAQ come from the germline V gene (reference sequence). The CDR3 region is CASSLGLGGTYGYTF. The CDR3 nucleotides read TGTGCCAGCAGCTTAGGACTGGGGGGGACCTATGGCTACACCTTC.